This is a list of T cell receptor beta chains from one sample in a study of T cell responses to AZD1222 COVID-19 vaccine. TCRdb's table, derived via immunoSEQ multiplex PCR, lists solely in-frame clones and lacks some. The repertoire includes about 120,000 clones, about 91% of them detected once, and 5.5% to 7.5% sits in the top ten. The specimen was peripheral blood, collected 28 days after the second AZD1222 dose. The source of these receptors is an adult who received the AZD1222 COVID-19 vaccine. CDR3s include the opening cysteine and the closing phenylalanine or tryptophan. A clone size is listed for some rows: how often the clone was seen (once, few, many), or a class if it is expanded.

abundance	v_gene	j_gene	CDR3aa
once	TRBV5-5	TRBJ1-2	CASSLAGTAVGYGYTF
.	TRBV6-5	TRBJ1-1	CASSRRTGATEAFF
.	TRBV11-2	TRBJ1-2	CASSLSGGGYTF
.	TRBV4-3	TRBJ2-1	CASSQVAGAHLANEQFF
.	TRBV4-3	TRBJ2-5	CASSQDLASGQETQYF
.	TRBV19	TRBJ1-5	CASSRDGDRTHQPQHF
.	TRBV19	TRBJ1-5	CASRGEGQGRQPQHF
.	TRBV28	TRBJ2-7	CASSNSDSLYEQYF
.	TRBV18	TRBJ1-4	CASSPRQGGDEKLFF
.	TRBV28	TRBJ1-1	CASSLPEGGGNTEAFF
.	TRBV28	TRBJ1-4	CASGDGQGALNEKLFF
.	TRBV7-2	TRBJ1-2	CASSSPGTGLYGYTF
once	TRBV28	TRBJ2-5	CASTPPGSRETQYF
.	TRBV6-2/TRBV6-3	TRBJ2-3	CASSVRGEADTQYF
once	TRBV2	TRBJ2-7	CASRTSGVYEQYF
.	TRBV15	TRBJ1-5	CATRGGGGGSNQPQHF
.	TRBV7-2	TRBJ1-3	CASSLGSGNTIYF
.	TRBV5-1	TRBJ2-2	CASSTGQGRSGELFF
.	TRBV18	TRBJ2-1	CASSPPGGAEQFF
.	TRBV6-5	TRBJ2-5	CASSDSGSQTQYF
.	TRBV28	TRBJ2-6	CASSFTALQRAGANVLTF
.	TRBV15	TRBJ1-5	CATSLGTGSNQPQHF
.	TRBV3-1/TRBV3-2	TRBJ2-7	CASSQEARGIWKRYEQYF
.	TRBV10-3	TRBJ1-6	CAISESKTAQGALHF
few	TRBV5-6	TRBJ1-6	CASSWEQDSPLHF
once	TRBV7-2	TRBJ1-6	CASSLGGTVKNSPLHF
.	TRBV19	TRBJ2-2	CASSIIGEITGELFF
.	TRBV6-5	TRBJ2-7	CASNLAGGHEQYF
.	TRBV7-2	TRBJ2-1	CASSQRLDYNEQFF
.	TRBV30	TRBJ1-4	CAWNNPLQGENEKLFF
.	TRBV10-2	TRBJ2-3	CASIRGNTDTQYF
.	TRBV7-2	TRBJ2-4	CASSLGGSAMAKNIQYF
.	TRBV18	TRBJ1-5	CASSLGVISNQPQHF
.	TRBV11-2	TRBJ2-7	CASSLGGTGGLQYF
.	TRBV10-1	TRBJ2-5	CASSGLAGGRPETQYF
.	TRBV5-6	TRBJ1-1	CASSIWGIYTEAFF
.	TRBV18	TRBJ1-4	CASSPEGTADEKLFF
.	TRBV5-4	TRBJ2-1	CASSLAGSGEQFF
.	TRBV19	TRBJ1-2	CASSISTGYGYTF
once	TRBV6-1	TRBJ1-6	CASSEALAGLNSPLHF
.	TRBV5-4	TRBJ2-7	CASSSYPYPGGYEQYF